Below are 6 T cell receptor beta chains sequenced from a single sample in a study of radiation and T cells in renal cell carcinoma. Described time point: blood 4 weeks post-SBRT, at nephrectomy. Treatment in this sample: 15 Gy SBRT to primary tumor, nephrectomy 4 weeks later. Method: immunoSEQ multiplex PCR; TCRdb's copy keeps in-frame clones and lacks some. Of over 85,000 clones in the sample, about 85% were seen once. The specimen was blood, collected from a patient whose treatment included radiotherapy and nephrectomy. All receptors derive from a man aged 45 to 65 with renal cell carcinoma.

The genes are TRBV19 and TRBJ2-1; 13 bases match TRBD2. The J segment lost 8 bases and the V segment lost 4 bases, leaving 5 bases of the junction unmatched. This CDR3 has 15 amino acids. In germline, CDR1 is LNHDA, CDR2 SQIVND (reference sequence). The DNA of the CDR3 is TGTGCCAGTAGTACCAGGACTAGCGGGAGCGATGAGCAGTTCTTC. Translation: CASSTRTSGSDEQFF.

The rearrangement uses TRBV19 and TRBJ2-1; TRBD2 is a possible D gene (6 bases). Germline lookup yields CDR1 LNHDA and CDR2 SQIVND (reference sequence). The CDR3 runs to 14 residues. The V end was cut by 9 bases, the J end by 0 bases, with 12 bases between. This CDR3 is CASCDGSSYNEQFF. The DNA for the CDR3 is TGTGCCAGCTGCGACGGGAGCTCCTACAATGAGCAGTTCTTC.

The J gene is TRBJ2-7, the V gene TRBV13, with 9 bases identical to TRBD1. This CDR3 has 15 amino acids. From germline, CDR1 is PRHDT and CDR2 FYEKMQ (reference sequence). Trimming took 2 bases from V and 4 from J; bases not matched to a gene: 6. The CDR3 spells CASSLLGTGRYEQYF. The CDR3 nucleotides read TGTGCCAGCAGCTTACTGGGGACAGGGAGATACGAGCAGTACTTC.

This chain connects TRBV5-1 to TRBJ2-2, with 7 bases identical to TRBD1. The V gene's germline CDR1 is SGHRS and CDR2 YFSETQ. The CDR3 loop spans 16 amino acids. Unmatched junction bases numbered 7, after V lost 4 bases and J lost 1 base. In DNA, the CDR3 is TGCGCCAGCAGCATAGAACAGGGGTTGAACACCGGGGAGCTGTTTTTT. Protein product: CASSIEQGLNTGELFF. The variable domain in full, completed from reference TRBV5-1 and TRBJ2-2, reads KAGVTQTPRYLIKTRGQQVTLSCSPISGHRSVSWYQQTPGQGLQFLFEYFSETQRNKGNFPGRFSGRQFSNSRSEMNVSTLELGDSALYLCASSIEQGLNTGELFFGEGSRLTVL.

The chain joins TRBV5-1 to TRBJ2-7; D might be TRBD1 or TRBD2, each matching 5 bases. Germline V gene lookup returns CDR1 SGHRS and CDR2 YFSETQ. Deletions cut 3 bases from V and 8 bases from J, with 18 bases between. The CDR3 consists of 14 residues. The CDR3 DNA is TGCGCCAGCAGCTCCGGGACGGCACCTACGAAGCAGTACTTC. It codes for CASSSGTAPTKQYF.

This clone has just one count. V is TRBV10-3 and J is TRBJ2-1; 8 nucleotides match TRBD2. Trimming at V came to 6 bases and at J to 9 bases, leaving 7 bases not matched to a gene. CDR1 and CDR2 (germline): ENHRY, SYGVKD. CDR3 length equals 13 residues. CDR3 coding DNA: TGTGCCATCAGGCTAGCGGGTGTCGGTGAGCAGTTCTTC. Its translation is CAIRLAGVGEQFF.